This T cell receptor beta chain appears in the sequencing data of a study of OX40 agonist ivuxolimab in advanced cancers. General study results and limits: In a subset of nonresponders, normalized T-cell clonal expansion was also low.

This table comes from immunoSEQ multiplex PCR, and its TCRdb copy is limited to in-frame clones, with some not included. The table lists more than 60,000 clones, approximately 83% of them singletons. Notes on this clone: The target antigen is unknown.

Sequencing was performed on CD4+ or CD8+ T cells sorted from blood, taken in a trial of the OX40 agonist ivuxolimab. The source is an adult with an advanced solid tumor such as melanoma, head and neck, liver or kidney cancer.

CDR3 amino acids: CASSLGHPAETQYF. CDR3 in DNA: TGTGCCAGCAGCTTAGGGCATCCGGCGGAGACCCAGTACTTC. J is TRBJ2-5 and V is TRBV7-3; unclear D gene. The CDR3 runs 14 residues. In germline, CDR1 is SGHTA, CDR2 FQGTGA. The V end lost 2 bases, the J end lost 5 bases, and 12 bases lay between the germline ends.